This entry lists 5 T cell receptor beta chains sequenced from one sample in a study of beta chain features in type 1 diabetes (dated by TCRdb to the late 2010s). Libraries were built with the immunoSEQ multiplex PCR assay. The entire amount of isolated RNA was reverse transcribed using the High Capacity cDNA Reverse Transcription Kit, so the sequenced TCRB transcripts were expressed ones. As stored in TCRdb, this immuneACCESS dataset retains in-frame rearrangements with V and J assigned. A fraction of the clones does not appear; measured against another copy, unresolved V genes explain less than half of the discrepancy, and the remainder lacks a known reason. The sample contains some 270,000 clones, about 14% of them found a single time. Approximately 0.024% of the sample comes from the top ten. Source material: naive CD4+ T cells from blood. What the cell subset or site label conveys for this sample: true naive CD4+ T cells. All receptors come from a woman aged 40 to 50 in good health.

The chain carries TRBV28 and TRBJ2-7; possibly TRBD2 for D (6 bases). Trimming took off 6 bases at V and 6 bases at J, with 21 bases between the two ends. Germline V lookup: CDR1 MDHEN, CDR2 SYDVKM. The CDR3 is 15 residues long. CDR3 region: CASRSGGRDQGEQYF. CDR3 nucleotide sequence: TGTGCCAGCAGATCCGGCGGGCGGGACCAAGGCGAGCAGTACTTC.

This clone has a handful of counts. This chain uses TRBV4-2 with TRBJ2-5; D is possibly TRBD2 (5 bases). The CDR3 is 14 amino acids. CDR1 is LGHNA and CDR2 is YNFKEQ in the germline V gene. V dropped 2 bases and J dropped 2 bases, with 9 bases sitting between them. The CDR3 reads CASSQTGGQETQYF. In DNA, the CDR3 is TGTGCCAGCAGCCAAACCGGCGGGCAAGAGACCCAGTACTTC.

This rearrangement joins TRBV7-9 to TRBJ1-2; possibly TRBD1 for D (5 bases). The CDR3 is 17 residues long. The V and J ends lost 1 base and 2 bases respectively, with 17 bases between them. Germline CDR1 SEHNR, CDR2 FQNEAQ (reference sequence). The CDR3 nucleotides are TGTGCCAGCAGCTTAGAAGGGGTCGTGGGCCTGAACTATGGCTACACCTTC. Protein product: CASSLEGVVGLNYGYTF.

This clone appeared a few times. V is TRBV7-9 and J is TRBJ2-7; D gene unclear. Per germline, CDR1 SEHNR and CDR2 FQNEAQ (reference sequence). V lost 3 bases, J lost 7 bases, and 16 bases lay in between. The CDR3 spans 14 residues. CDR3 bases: TGTGCCAGCAGCTTCCCCAGCGTCGCTAGAGAGCAGTACTTC. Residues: CASSFPSVAREQYF.

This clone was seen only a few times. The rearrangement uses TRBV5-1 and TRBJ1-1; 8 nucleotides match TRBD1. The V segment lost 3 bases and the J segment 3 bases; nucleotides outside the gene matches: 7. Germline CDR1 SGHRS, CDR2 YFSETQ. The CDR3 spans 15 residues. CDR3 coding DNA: TGCGCCAGCAGCTGGTGGACAGGGAGGGACACTGAAGCTTTCTTT. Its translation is CASSWWTGRDTEAFF.